Only a few counts were recorded for the clone carrying this T cell receptor (beta chain). This CDR3 has 13 amino acids. V lost 4 bases and J lost 0, with 7 bases in between. Germline assignment: CDR1 MNHEY and CDR2 SVGAGI. This sample was included in a study of graft-versus-host responses after intestinal transplantation. Method: immunoSEQ multiplex PCR; TCRdb's copy keeps in-frame clones and lacks some. The sample records fewer than 25,000 clones, around 33% being singletons. CD3+CD4+ and CD3+CD8+ responders that were proliferating and CFSE-low were sorted post-reaction. Regarding the study as a whole: GvH clones occurred in recipient marrow; some first appeared in ileum or blood.

This sample comprised alloreactive CD4+ T cells from a mixed lymphocyte reaction culture, obtained before transplantation. Subset noted: CFSE-low proliferating T cells sorted from roughly 6-day pre-transplant mixed lymphocyte reaction (GvH or HvG direction). This clonotype was obtained from a human patient who was an organ donor for intestinal transplantation. The rearrangement joins TRBV6-5 to TRBJ2-7; D might be TRBD1 (5 bases). The CDR3 region is CASSFRDSYEQYF. The CDR3, as DNA: TGTGCCAGCAGTTTCAGGGACTCCTACGAGCAGTACTTC.